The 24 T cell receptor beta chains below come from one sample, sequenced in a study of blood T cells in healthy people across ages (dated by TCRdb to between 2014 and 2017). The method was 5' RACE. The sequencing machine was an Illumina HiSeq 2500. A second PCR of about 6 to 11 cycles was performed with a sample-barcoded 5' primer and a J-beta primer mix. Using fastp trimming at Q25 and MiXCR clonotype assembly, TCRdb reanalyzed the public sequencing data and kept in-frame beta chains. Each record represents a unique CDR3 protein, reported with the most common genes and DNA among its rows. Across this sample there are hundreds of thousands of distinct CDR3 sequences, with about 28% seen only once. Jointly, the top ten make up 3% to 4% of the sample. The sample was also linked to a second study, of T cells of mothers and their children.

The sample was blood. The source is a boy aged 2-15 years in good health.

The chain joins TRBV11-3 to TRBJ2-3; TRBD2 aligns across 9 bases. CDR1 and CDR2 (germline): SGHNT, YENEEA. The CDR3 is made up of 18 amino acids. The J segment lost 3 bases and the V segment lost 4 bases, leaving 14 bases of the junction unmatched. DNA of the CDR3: TGTGCCAGCAGCTCGACGGTGGGGAAGCGGGAGGATACAGATACGCAGTATTTT. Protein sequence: CASSSTVGKREDTDTQYF. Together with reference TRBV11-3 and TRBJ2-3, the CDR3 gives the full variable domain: EAGVVQSPRYKIIEKKQPVAFWCNPISGHNTLYWYLQNLGQGPELLIRYENEEAVDDSQLPKDRFSAERLKGVDSTLKIQPAELGDSAVYLCASSSTVGKREDTDTQYFGPGTRLTVL.

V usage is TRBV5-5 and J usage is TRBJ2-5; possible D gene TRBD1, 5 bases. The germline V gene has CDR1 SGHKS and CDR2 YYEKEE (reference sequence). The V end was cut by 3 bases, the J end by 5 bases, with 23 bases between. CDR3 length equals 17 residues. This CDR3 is CASSSLPLGARGETQYF. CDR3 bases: TGTGCCAGCAGCTCCCTACCTCTAGGGGCTCGTGGGGAGACCCAGTACTTC.

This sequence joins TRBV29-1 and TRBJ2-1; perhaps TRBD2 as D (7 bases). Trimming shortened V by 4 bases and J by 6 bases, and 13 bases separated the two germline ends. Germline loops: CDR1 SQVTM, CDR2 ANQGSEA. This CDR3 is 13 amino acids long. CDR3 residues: CSVVGRGANEQFF. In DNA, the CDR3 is TGCAGCGTTGTAGGTCGGGGGGCCAATGAGCAGTTCTTC.

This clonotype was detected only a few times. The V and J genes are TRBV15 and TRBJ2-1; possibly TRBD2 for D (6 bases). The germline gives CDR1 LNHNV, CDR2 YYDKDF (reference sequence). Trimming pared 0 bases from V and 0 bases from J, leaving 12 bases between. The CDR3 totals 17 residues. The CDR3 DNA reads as TGTGCCACCAGCAGAGATCGGGGGAGCAGCTCCTACAATGAGCAGTTCTTC. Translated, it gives CATSRDRGSSSYNEQFF.

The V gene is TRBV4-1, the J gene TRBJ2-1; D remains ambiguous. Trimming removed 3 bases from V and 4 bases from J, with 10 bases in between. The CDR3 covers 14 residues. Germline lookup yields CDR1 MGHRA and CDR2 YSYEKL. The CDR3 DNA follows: TGCGCCAGCAGCCAGAGCTTCTTGTACAATGAGCAGTTCTTC. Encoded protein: CASSQSFLYNEQFF.

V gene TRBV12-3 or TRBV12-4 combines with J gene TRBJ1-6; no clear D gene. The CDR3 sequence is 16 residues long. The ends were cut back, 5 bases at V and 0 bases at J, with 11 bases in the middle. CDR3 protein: CASSLQTSSYNSPLHF. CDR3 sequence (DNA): TGTGCCAGCAGTCTGCAAACGAGCTCCTATAATTCACCCCTCCACTTT.

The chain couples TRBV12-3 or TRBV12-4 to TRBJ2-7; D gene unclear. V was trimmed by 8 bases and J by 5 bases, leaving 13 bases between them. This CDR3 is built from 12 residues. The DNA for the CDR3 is TGTGCCAGCCGGACCGGTAACAACGAGCAGTACTTC. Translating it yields CASRTGNNEQYF.

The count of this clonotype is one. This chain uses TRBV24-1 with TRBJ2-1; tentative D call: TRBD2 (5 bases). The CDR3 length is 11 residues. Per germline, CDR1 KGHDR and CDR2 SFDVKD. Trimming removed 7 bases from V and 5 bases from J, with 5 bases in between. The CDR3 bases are TGTGCCACCAGGACTAACAATGAGCAGTTCTTC. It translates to CATRTNNEQFF.

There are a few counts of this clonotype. CDR3 amino acids: CSVGGGNTGELFF. CDR3 coding DNA: TGCAGCGTTGGGGGAGGGAACACCGGGGAGCTGTTTTTT. The J gene is TRBJ2-2, the V gene TRBV29-1; a possible D gene is TRBD2 (6 bases). Trimming shortened V by 4 bases and J by 1 base, and 7 bases separated the two germline ends. CDR3 size: 13 residues. Looked up from germline, CDR1 is SQVTM and CDR2 is ANQGSEA.

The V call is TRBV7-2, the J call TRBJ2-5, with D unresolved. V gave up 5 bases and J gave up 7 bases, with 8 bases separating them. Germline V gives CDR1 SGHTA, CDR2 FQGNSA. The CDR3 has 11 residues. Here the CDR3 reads CASSRVGTQYF. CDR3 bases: TGTGCCAGCAGCCGGGTCGGGACCCAGTACTTC.

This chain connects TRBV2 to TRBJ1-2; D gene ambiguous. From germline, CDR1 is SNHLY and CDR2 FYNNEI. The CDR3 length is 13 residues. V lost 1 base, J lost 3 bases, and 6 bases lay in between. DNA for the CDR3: TGTGCCAGCAGTGAAGGCGGCGACTATGGCTACACCTTC. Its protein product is CASSEGGDYGYTF.

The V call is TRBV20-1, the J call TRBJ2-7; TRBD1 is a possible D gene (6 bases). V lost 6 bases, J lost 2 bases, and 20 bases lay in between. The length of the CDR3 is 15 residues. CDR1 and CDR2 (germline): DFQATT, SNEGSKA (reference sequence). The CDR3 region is CSAITGQSVTYEQYF. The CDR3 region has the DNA TGCAGTGCCATTACCGGACAGTCGGTCACCTACGAGCAGTACTTC.

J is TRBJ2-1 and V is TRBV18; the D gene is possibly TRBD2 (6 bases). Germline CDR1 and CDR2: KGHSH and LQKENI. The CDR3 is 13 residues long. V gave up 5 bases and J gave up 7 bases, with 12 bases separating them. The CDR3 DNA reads TGTGCCAGCTCATCAAAGGGAGGAAATGAGCAGTTCTTC. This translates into CASSSKGGNEQFF.

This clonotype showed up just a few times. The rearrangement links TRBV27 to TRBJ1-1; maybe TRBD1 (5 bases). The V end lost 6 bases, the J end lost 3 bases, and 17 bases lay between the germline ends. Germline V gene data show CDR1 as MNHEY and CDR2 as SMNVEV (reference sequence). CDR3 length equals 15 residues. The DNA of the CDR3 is TGTGCCAGCAGCTCGCGGTTAGGGGAGGACACTGAAGCTTTCTTT. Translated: CASSSRLGEDTEAFF.

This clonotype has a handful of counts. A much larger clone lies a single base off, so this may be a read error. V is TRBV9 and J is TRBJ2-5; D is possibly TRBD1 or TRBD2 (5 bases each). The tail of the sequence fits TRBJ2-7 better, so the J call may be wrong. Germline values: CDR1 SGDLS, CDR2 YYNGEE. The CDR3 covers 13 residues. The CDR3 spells CAGSAGTDYEQYF. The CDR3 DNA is TGTGCCGGCAGCGCCGGGACGGACTACGAGCAGTACTTC.

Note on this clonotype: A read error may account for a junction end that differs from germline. The CDR3 here is CTSSGTSGYEQYF. DNA for the CDR3: TGTACCAGCAGCGGGACTAGCGGATACGAGCAGTACTTC. The rearrangement links TRBV6-2 or TRBV6-3 to TRBJ2-7; 11 bases are a match to TRBD2. Germline V lookup: CDR1 MNHEY, CDR2 SVGEGT. The CDR3 contains 13 residues.

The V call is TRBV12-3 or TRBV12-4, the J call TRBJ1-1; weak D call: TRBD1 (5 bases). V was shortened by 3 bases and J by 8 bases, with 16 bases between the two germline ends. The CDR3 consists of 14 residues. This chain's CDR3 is CASSLARGYGEAFF. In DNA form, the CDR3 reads TGTGCCAGCAGTTTGGCGCGGGGCTATGGGGAAGCTTTCTTT.

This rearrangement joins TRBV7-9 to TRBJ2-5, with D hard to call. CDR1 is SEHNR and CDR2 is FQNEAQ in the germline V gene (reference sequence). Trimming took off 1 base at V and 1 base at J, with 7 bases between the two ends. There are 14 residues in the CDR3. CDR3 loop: CASSLETSQETQYF. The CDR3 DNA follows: TGTGCCAGCAGCTTAGAAACTTCCCAAGAGACCCAGTACTTC.

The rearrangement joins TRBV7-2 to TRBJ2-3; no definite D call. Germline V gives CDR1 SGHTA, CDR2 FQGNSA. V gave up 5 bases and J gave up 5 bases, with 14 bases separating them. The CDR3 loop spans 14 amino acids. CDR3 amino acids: CASSPSIGLDTQYF. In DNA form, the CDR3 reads TGTGCCAGCAGCCCCTCGATCGGGCTAGATACGCAGTATTTT.

CDR3 in DNA: TGTGCCAGCAGGGACAGGGTAATGAACACTGAAGCTTTCTTT. Translation: CASRDRVMNTEAFF. The rearrangement links TRBV6-5 to TRBJ1-1; 8 bases align to TRBD1. V was pared by 6 bases and J by 0 bases, with 3 bases of the junction left unmatched. CDR1 MNHEY and CDR2 SVGAGI come from the germline V gene. The CDR3 consists of 14 residues.

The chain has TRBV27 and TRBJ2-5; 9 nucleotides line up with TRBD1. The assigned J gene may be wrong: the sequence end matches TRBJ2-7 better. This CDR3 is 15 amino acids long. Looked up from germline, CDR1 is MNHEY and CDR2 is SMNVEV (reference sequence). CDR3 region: CASSVSGTGRHEQYF. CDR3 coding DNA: TGTGCCAGCAGTGTCTCCGGGACAGGGCGTCACGAGCAGTACTTC.

The DNA for the CDR3 is TGTGCCAGCAGCTTAGATTGGCCAGGGAAAGGGTACGAGCAGTACTTC. Amino acid sequence: CASSLDWPGKGYEQYF. The V call is TRBV11-2, the J call TRBJ2-7; D is possibly TRBD1 (5 bases). The germline CDR1 and CDR2 sequences are SGHAT and FQNNGV. The CDR3 sequence is 16 residues long. Trimming took off 0 bases at V and 4 bases at J, with 16 bases between the two ends. The complete variable domain, with remaining parts taken from reference TRBV11-2 and TRBJ2-7, reads EAGVAQSPRYKIIEKRQSVAFWCNPISGHATLYWYQQILGQGPKLLIQFQNNGVVDDSQLPKDRFSAERLKGVDSTLKIQPAKLEDSAVYLCASSLDWPGKGYEQYFGPGTRLTVT.

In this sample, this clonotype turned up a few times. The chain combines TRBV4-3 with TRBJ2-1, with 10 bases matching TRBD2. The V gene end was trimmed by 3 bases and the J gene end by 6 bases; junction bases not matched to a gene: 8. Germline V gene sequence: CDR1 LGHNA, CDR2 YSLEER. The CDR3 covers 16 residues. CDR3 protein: CASSQALAGALNEQFF. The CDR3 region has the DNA TGCGCCAGCAGCCAGGCCCTAGCGGGAGCCCTCAATGAGCAGTTCTTC.

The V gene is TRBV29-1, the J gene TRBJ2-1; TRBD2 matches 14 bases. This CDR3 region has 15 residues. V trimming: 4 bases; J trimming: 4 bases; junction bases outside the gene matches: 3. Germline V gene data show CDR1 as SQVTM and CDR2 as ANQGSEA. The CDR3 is CSVVGTSGGYNEQFF. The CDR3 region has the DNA TGCAGCGTTGTTGGGACTAGCGGGGGTTACAATGAGCAGTTCTTC.